This passage covers 28 T cell receptor beta chains from one sample sequenced in a study of blood T cell repertoires in COVID-19. Repertoires were generated with immunoSEQ multiplex PCR, while TCRdb's copy carries only in-frame clones and drops some. The sample carries around 140,000 clones, approximately 70% recorded once. The material sequenced was peripheral blood. The receptor set was obtained from a woman in her sixties or seventies with acute or convalescent COVID-19.

This chain uses TRBV5-5 with TRBJ2-7; 10 bases line up with TRBD1. The CDR3 has 15 amino acids. Germline values: CDR1 SGHKS, CDR2 YYEKEE (reference sequence). Trimming at V came to 4 bases and at J to 0 bases, leaving 4 bases not matched to a gene. CDR3 loop: CASSPGTGASYEQYF. In DNA form, the CDR3 reads TGTGCCAGCAGCCCCGGGACAGGGGCCTCCTACGAGCAGTACTTC.

This clone was counted a single time. The chain has TRBV5-6 and TRBJ1-5; D is ambiguous. CDR1 and CDR2 (germline): SGHDT, YYEEEE. The CDR3 sequence is 11 residues long. Between the trimmed V and J ends, which lost 2 bases and 5 bases, there was a span of 2 bases. CDR3: CASSFDQPQHF. Written as DNA, the CDR3 is TGTGCCAGCAGCTTCGATCAGCCCCAGCATTTT.

The gene calls are TRBV11-2 and TRBJ1-3; D uncertain. V was pared by 0 bases and J by 2 bases, with 8 bases between. From germline, CDR1 is SGHAT and CDR2 FQNNGV. The CDR3 has 15 amino acids. CDR3 sequence: CASSLDGVPGNTIYF. The CDR3 DNA follows: TGTGCCAGCAGCTTAGACGGAGTGCCTGGAAACACCATATATTTT.

There are a few counts of this clone. The chain is built from TRBV7-8 and TRBJ2-2, with TRBD2 matching over 10 bases. V lost 3 bases and J lost 4; bases outside the gene matches: 11. Germline CDR1 and CDR2: SGHVS and FQNEAQ. The CDR3 contains 18 residues. In DNA form, the CDR3 reads TGTGCCAGCAGCTTCTATGCTAGCGGGAGCTTGGGCACCGGGGAGCTGTTTTTT. This gives the protein CASSFYASGSLGTGELFF.

A few counts support this clone. This chain connects TRBV19 to TRBJ1-5; unclear D gene. Trimming shortened V by 1 base and J by 4 bases, and 8 bases separated the two germline ends. CDR3 length: 14 amino acids. The germline V gene has CDR1 LNHDA and CDR2 SQIVND (reference sequence). CDR3 region: CASSIGRWNQPQHF. The DNA of the CDR3 is TGTGCCAGTAGTATAGGGAGATGGAATCAGCCCCAGCATTTT.

V usage is TRBV5-1 and J usage is TRBJ2-7, with TRBD2 matching 14 bases. The CDR3 is made up of 14 amino acids. Per the germline V gene, CDR1 is SGHRS and CDR2 is YFSETQ. Losses at the gene ends were 3 bases for V and 5 bases for J; bases not matched to a gene: 1. CDR3 residues: CASSSGLAGDEQYF. In DNA form, the CDR3 reads TGCGCCAGCAGCTCGGGACTAGCGGGAGACGAGCAGTACTTC.

The chain has TRBV9 and TRBJ1-6; D remains ambiguous. CDR3 size: 15 residues. The V gene's germline CDR1 is SGDLS and CDR2 YYNGEE. V gave up 0 bases and J gave up 9 bases, with 13 bases separating them. The CDR3 bases are TGTGCCAGCAGCGTAGGAGCGGTAGAGGGTTCACCCCTCCACTTT. This codes for CASSVGAVEGSPLHF.

V and J are TRBV10-1 and TRBJ1-1, with 10 bases that match TRBD1. The CDR3 length is 15 residues. After removal of 6 bases from V and 5 bases from J, the junction contained 9 bases not matched to a gene. The germline CDR1 and CDR2 sequences are WNHNN and SYGVQD (reference sequence). Here the CDR3 reads CASRAGTGAGTEAFF. CDR3 DNA sequence: TGCGCCAGCAGAGCCGGGACAGGGGCCGGGACTGAAGCTTTCTTT.

The chain links TRBV19 to TRBJ1-5; no reliable D call. Germline V gene lookup returns CDR1 LNHDA and CDR2 SQIVND (reference sequence). The V end was cut by 0 bases, the J end by 6 bases, with 6 bases between. This CDR3 is built from 13 residues. CDR3 protein: CASSIDRGQPQHF. The DNA of the CDR3 is TGTGCCAGTAGTATAGATCGCGGTCAGCCCCAGCATTTT.

This chain's CDR3 is CASSPGQARQPQHF. The DNA for the CDR3 is TGTGCCAGCAGCCCTGGACAGGCACGGCAGCCCCAGCATTTT. V and J are TRBV5-6 and TRBJ1-5; 7 bases are shared with TRBD1. The germline gives CDR1 SGHDT, CDR2 YYEEEE. J lost 7 bases, V lost 4 bases, and 8 bases had no gene match. The CDR3 is 14 residues long. Filled out from reference TRBV5-6 and TRBJ1-5, the complete variable domain reads DAGVTQSPTHLIKTRGQQVTLRCSPKSGHDTVSWYQQALGQGPQFIFQYYEEEERQRGNFPDRFSGHQFPNYSSELNVNALLLGDSALYLCASSPGQARQPQHFGDGTRLSIL.

This chain uses TRBV6-8 with TRBJ1-2; 7 bases are a match to TRBD1. V gave up 8 bases and J gave up 3 bases; unmatched junction bases: 12. The length of the CDR3 is 15 residues. Per the germline V gene, CDR1 is MNHGY and CDR2 is SAAAGT. The CDR3 is CASDKWRGQDYGYTF. CDR3 bases: TGTGCCAGCGACAAATGGAGGGGGCAGGACTATGGCTACACCTTC.

J is TRBJ2-5 and V is TRBV7-8, with D perhaps matching TRBD2 (6 bases). CDR3 length: 15 residues. With 1 base removed from V and 7 bases from J, the gap between germline ends came to 16 bases. Germline V lookup: CDR1 SGHVS, CDR2 FQNEAQ. The CDR3 region is CASSLVGRIRGTQYF. CDR3 sequence (DNA): TGTGCCAGCAGCTTAGTCGGGAGAATCCGAGGGACCCAGTACTTC.

The chain links TRBV11-2 to TRBJ2-7, with D maybe TRBD1 (5 bases). Germline CDR1 is SGHAT and CDR2 is FQNNGV. The V end was cut by 1 base, the J end by 3 bases, with 10 bases between. This CDR3 spans 14 amino acids. The CDR3 sequence is CASSLGGPSYEQYF. DNA of the CDR3: TGTGCCAGCAGCTTAGGGGGCCCCAGCTACGAGCAGTACTTC.

The chain links TRBV3-1 (or the pseudogene TRBV3-2) to TRBJ1-1; no definite D call. V gave up 1 base and J gave up 1 base, with 4 bases separating them. Germline CDR1 reads LGHDT; CDR2 reads YNNKEL (reference sequence). The CDR3 totals 13 residues. For the CDR3, the DNA is TGTGCCAGCAGCCAAGTCAGGAACACTGAAGCTTTCTTT. Amino acids: CASSQVRNTEAFF.

The gene calls are TRBV7-2 and TRBJ1-1, with D possibly being TRBD1 (6 bases). V shed 4 bases and J shed 5 bases, with 14 bases lying between them. The length of the CDR3 is 14 residues. From germline, CDR1 is SGHTA and CDR2 FQGNSA. The CDR3 DNA reads as TGTGCCAGCAGCTACGCAGGGGTGGGGACTGAAGCTTTCTTT. Its translation is CASSYAGVGTEAFF.

The chain employs TRBV7-2 and TRBJ2-7; 10 bases are shared with TRBD2. The CDR3 extends over 14 amino acids. CDR1 SGHTA and CDR2 FQGNSA come from the germline V gene. Losses at the gene ends were 2 bases for V and 7 bases for J; bases not matched to a gene: 5. CDR3: CASSLSGGAGEQYF. The CDR3 DNA follows: TGTGCCAGCAGCTTAAGCGGGGGGGCGGGAGAGCAGTACTTC.

In nucleotides, the CDR3 is TGTGCCAGCAGTATGGCAGGTCTTAATCAGCCCCAGCATTTT. Its translation is CASSMAGLNQPQHF. J is TRBJ1-5 and V is TRBV28; no firm D call. Germline V gene data show CDR1 as MDHEN and CDR2 as SYDVKM. The CDR3 sequence is 14 residues long. The V gene lost 5 bases and the J gene lost 4 bases, with 12 bases spanning the gap.

The rearrangement joins TRBV7-8 to TRBJ1-1, with D perhaps TRBD1 (5 bases). The CDR3 spans 14 residues. CDR1 is SGHVS, CDR2 FQNEAQ, per germline. V was cut by 5 bases and J by 1 base, with 11 bases left in between. Here the CDR3 reads CASSPETANTEAFF. The CDR3 DNA follows: TGTGCCAGCAGCCCAGAGACAGCGAACACTGAAGCTTTCTTT.

The CDR3: CASSEERGGPDTQYF. DNA for the CDR3: TGTGCCAGCAGTGAGGAGCGGGGGGGCCCAGATACGCAGTATTTT. The rearrangement uses TRBV25-1 and TRBJ2-3; 10 bases agree with TRBD2. In germline, CDR1 is MGHDK, CDR2 SYGVNS. V dropped 3 bases and J dropped 4; count of bases not matched to a gene: 4. There are 15 residues in the CDR3.

The chain recombines TRBV28 with TRBJ2-7; 7 bases line up with TRBD1. Germline values: CDR1 MDHEN, CDR2 SYDVKM. Trimming removed 4 bases from V and 3 bases from J; junction bases left unmatched: 3. The CDR3 consists of 13 residues. Here the CDR3 reads CASSSGTDYEQYF. The CDR3 DNA reads TGTGCCAGCAGTTCCGGGACAGACTACGAGCAGTACTTC.

The chain joins TRBV7-8 to TRBJ1-2; tentative D call: TRBD1 (6 bases). From germline, CDR1 is SGHVS and CDR2 FQNEAQ. Between the trimmed V and J ends, which lost 3 bases and 8 bases, there was a span of 13 bases. The CDR3 has 13 residues. The DNA for the CDR3 is TGTGCCAGCAGCTTTAAGTCAGGGGTCGGCTACACCTTC. It is translated as CASSFKSGVGYTF. The variable domain in full, with the rest retrieved from reference TRBV7-8 and TRBJ1-2, is GAGVSQSPRYKVAKRGQDVALRCDPISGHVSLFWYQQALGQGPEFLTYFQNEAQLDKSGLPSDRFFAERPEGSVSTLKIQRTQQEDSAVYLCASSFKSGVGYTFGSGTRLTVV.

J is TRBJ1-5 and V is TRBV6-5, with TRBD1 as a possible D gene (5 bases). CDR1 and CDR2 (germline): MNHEY, SVGAGI. The CDR3 consists of 13 residues. The germline V and J ends were trimmed by 5 bases and 5 bases, with 10 bases remaining between them. CDR3 sequence (DNA): TGTGCCAGCAGTCCCAGGGCTTATCAGCCCCAGCATTTT. This sequence encodes CASSPRAYQPQHF.

This sequence joins TRBV7-8 and TRBJ2-3, with D unclear. Trimming removed 1 base from V and 4 bases from J, with 6 bases in between. The CDR3 runs to 13 residues. CDR1 SGHVS and CDR2 FQNEAQ come from the germline V gene. The CDR3: CASSLVPSDTQYF. The CDR3 coding sequence is TGTGCCAGCAGCTTAGTCCCTTCAGATACGCAGTATTTT.

This clone was recorded only once. The rearrangement joins TRBV30 to TRBJ2-3; D is uncertain. The V gene's germline CDR1 is GTSNPN and CDR2 SVGIG (reference sequence). Trimming took off 5 bases at V and 2 bases at J, with 5 bases between the two ends. The CDR3 totals 11 residues. As DNA, the CDR3 is TGTGCCTGGGGCTACACAGATACGCAGTATTTT. Amino acids: CAWGYTDTQYF.

The rearrangement links TRBV2 to TRBJ2-7; tentatively, D is TRBD1 (5 bases). CDR3 length equals 14 residues. Trimming stripped 6 bases from V and 1 base from J, with 13 bases between. Germline CDR1 and CDR2: SNHLY and FYNNEI. The CDR3: CASRSRVLSYEQYF. The CDR3 nucleotides are TGTGCCAGCAGAAGCAGGGTCCTATCCTACGAGCAGTACTTC.

This clone was seen a handful of times. The chain couples TRBV5-1 to TRBJ1-3, with 7 positions matching TRBD1. The CDR3 length is 16 residues. Germline trimming cut 6 bases from V and 2 bases from J; bases unmatched to any gene: 11. Per germline, CDR1 SGHRS and CDR2 YFSETQ. CDR3 amino acids: CASTPSGTDTGNTIYF. CDR3 in DNA: TGCGCCAGCACTCCATCCGGGACAGATACTGGAAACACCATATATTTT.

This clone was seen once. The V gene is TRBV6-6, the J gene TRBJ2-3, with 10 bases identical to TRBD2. CDR3 size: 14 residues. V shed 4 bases and J 4 bases; nucleotides not matched to a gene: 2. CDR1 and CDR2 from the germline V gene are MNHNY and SVGAGI (reference sequence). CDR3 nucleotides: TGTGCCAGCAGTTTAGCGGGGGGCGCAGATACGCAGTATTTT. Translated, it gives CASSLAGGADTQYF.

The genes are TRBV4-1 and TRBJ2-1; D perhaps matches TRBD1 (5 bases). V was shortened by 0 bases and J by 11 bases, with 11 bases between the two germline ends. The CDR3 contains 13 residues. Germline loops: CDR1 MGHRA, CDR2 YSYEKL. The CDR3 protein is CASSQEEGDKQFF. The DNA of the CDR3 is TGCGCCAGCAGCCAAGAAGAAGGGGATAAGCAGTTCTTC.